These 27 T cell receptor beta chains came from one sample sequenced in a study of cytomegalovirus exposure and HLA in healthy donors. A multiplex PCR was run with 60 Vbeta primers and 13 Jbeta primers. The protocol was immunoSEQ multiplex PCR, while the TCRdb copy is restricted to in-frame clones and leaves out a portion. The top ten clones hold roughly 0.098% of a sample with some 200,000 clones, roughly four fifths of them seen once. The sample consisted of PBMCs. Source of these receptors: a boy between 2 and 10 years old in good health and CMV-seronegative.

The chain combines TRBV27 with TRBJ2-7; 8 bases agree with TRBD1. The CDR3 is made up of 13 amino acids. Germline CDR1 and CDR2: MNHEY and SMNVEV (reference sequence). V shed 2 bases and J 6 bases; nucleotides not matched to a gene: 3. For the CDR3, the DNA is TGTGCCAGCAGTTTAACAGGGGGGCGCGAGCAGTACTTC. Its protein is CASSLTGGREQYF.

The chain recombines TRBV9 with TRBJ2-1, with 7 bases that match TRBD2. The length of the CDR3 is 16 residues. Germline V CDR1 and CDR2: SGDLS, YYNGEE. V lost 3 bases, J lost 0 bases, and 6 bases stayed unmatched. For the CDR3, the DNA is TGTGCCAGCAGCGGAGCGGGACCAAGCTCCTACAATGAGCAGTTCTTC. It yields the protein CASSGAGPSSYNEQFF.

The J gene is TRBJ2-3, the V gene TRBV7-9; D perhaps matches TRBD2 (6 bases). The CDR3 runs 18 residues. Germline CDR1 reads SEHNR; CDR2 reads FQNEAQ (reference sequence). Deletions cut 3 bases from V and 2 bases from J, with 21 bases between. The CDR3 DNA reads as TGTGCCAGCAGCTTTTCCCCATTAAGCGGGCGCAACACAGATACGCAGTATTTT. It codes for CASSFSPLSGRNTDTQYF.

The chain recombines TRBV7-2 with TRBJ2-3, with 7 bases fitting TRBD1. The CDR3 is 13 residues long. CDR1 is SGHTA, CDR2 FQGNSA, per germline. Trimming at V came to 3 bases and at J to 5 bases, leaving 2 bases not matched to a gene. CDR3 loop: CASSFGTEDTQYF. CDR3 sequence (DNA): TGTGCCAGCAGCTTCGGGACAGAAGATACGCAGTATTTT. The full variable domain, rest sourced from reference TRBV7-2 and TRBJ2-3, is GAGVSQSPSNKVTEKGKDVELRCDPISGHTALYWYRQSLGQGLEFLIYFQGNSAPDKSGLPSDRFSAERTGGSVSTLTIQRTQQEDSAVYLCASSFGTEDTQYFGPGTRLTVL.

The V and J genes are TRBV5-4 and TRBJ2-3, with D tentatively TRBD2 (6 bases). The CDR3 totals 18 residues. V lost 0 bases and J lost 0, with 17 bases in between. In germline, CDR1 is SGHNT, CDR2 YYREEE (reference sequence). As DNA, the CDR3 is TGTGCCAGCAGCTTGGACGGCCTACTAGCTTCTAGCACAGATACGCAGTATTTT. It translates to CASSLDGLLASSTDTQYF. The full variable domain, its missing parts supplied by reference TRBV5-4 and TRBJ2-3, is ETGVTQSPTHLIKTRGQQVTLRCSSQSGHNTVSWYQQALGQGPQFIFQYYREEENGRGNFPPRFSGLQFPNYSSELNVNALELDDSALYLCASSLDGLLASSTDTQYFGPGTRLTVL.

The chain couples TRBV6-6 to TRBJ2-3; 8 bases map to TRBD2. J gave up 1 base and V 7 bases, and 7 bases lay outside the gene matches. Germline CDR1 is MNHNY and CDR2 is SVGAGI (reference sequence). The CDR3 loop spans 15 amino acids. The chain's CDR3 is CASTFGGAGTDTQYF. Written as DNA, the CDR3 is TGTGCCAGCACGTTCGGGGGGGCCGGCACAGATACGCAGTATTTT.

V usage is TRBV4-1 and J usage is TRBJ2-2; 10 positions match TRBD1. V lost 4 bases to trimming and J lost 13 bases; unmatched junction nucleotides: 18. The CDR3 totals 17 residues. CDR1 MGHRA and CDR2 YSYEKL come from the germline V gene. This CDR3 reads CASSRLSGTGDFLRLFF. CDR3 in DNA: TGCGCCAGCAGCCGCTTATCGGGGACAGGGGATTTTTTGAGGCTGTTTTTT.

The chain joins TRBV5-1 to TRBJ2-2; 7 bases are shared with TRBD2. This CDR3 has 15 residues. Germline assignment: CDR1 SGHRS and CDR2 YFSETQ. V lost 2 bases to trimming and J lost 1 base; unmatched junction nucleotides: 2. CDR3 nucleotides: TGCGCCAGCAGCTTCTGGGGGGGGAACACCGGGGAGCTGTTTTTT. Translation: CASSFWGGNTGELFF. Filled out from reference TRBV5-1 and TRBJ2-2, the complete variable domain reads KAGVTQTPRYLIKTRGQQVTLSCSPISGHRSVSWYQQTPGQGLQFLFEYFSETQRNKGNFPGRFSGRQFSNSRSEMNVSTLELGDSALYLCASSFWGGNTGELFFGEGSRLTVL.

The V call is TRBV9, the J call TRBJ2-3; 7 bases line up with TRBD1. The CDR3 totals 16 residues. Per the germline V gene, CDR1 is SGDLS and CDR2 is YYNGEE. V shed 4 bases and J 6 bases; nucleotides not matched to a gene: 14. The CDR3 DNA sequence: TGTGCCAGCAGCCCCGCCGGGACAGTCCTGTTGGATACGCAGTATTTT. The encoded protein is CASSPAGTVLLDTQYF.

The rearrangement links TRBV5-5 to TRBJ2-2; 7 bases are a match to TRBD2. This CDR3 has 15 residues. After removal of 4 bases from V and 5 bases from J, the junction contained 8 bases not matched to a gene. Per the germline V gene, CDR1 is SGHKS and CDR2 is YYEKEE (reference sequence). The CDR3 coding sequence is TGTGCCAGCAGCCATAGCGGGTCGGGGACCGGGGAGCTGTTTTTT. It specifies CASSHSGSGTGELFF. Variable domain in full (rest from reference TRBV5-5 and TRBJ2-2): DAGVTQSPTHLIKTRGQQVTLRCSPISGHKSVSWYQQVLGQGPQFIFQYYEKEERGRGNFPDRFSARQFPNYSSELNVNALLLGDSALYLCASSHSGSGTGELFFGEGSRLTVL.

The CDR3 region has the DNA TGCAGCGTTGACAAACAGTTGAACACTGAAGCTTTCTTT. Protein: CSVDKQLNTEAFF. The J gene is TRBJ1-1, the V gene TRBV29-1; no clear D gene. Germline V gene data show CDR1 as SQVTM and CDR2 as ANQGSEA. The CDR3 sequence is 13 residues long. The V gene lost 3 bases and the J gene lost 0 bases, with 8 bases spanning the gap. The full variable domain, completed using reference TRBV29-1 and TRBJ1-1, is SAVISQKPSRDICQRGTSLTIQCQVDSQVTMMFWYRQQPGQSLTLIATANQGSEATYESGFVIDKFPISRPNLTFSTLTVSNMSPEDSSIYLCSVDKQLNTEAFFGQGTRLTVV.

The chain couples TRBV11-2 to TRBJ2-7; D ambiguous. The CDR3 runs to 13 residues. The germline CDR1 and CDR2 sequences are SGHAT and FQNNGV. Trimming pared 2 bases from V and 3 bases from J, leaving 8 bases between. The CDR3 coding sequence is TGTGCCAGCAGCTTAAGATTCAGCTACGAGCAGTACTTC. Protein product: CASSLRFSYEQYF.

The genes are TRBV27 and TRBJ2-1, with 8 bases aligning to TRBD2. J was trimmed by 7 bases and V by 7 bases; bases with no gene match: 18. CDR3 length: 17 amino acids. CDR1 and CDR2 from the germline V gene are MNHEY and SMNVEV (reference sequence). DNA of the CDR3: TGTGCCAGCAACAAAATTCTGGGGAGCGGGGGTCGAAATGAGCAGTTCTTC. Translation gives CASNKILGSGGRNEQFF.

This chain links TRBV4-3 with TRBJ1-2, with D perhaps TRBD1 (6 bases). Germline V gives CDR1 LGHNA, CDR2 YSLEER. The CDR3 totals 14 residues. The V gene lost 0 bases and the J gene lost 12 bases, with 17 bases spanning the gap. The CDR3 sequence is CASSQDKGGPGNTF. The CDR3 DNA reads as TGCGCCAGCAGCCAAGATAAAGGGGGACCGGGGAACACCTTC.

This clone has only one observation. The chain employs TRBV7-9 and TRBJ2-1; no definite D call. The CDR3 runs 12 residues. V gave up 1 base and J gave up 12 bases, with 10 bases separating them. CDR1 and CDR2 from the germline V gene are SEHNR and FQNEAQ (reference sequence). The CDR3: CASSLEESGQFF. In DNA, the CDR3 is TGTGCCAGCAGCTTAGAAGAATCAGGGCAGTTCTTC.

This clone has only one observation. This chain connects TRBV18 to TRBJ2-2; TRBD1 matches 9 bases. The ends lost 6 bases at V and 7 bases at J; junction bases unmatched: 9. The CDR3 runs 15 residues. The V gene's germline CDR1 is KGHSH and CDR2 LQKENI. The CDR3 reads CASSVRTGGVGELFF. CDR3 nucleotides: TGTGCCAGCTCCGTACGAACAGGGGGCGTCGGGGAGCTGTTTTTT.

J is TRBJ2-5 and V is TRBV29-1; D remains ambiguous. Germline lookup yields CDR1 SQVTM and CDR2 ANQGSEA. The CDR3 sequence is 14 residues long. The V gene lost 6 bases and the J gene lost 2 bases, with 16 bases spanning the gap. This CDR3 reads CSVSDIRRQETQYF. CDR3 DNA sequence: TGCAGCGTGTCCGATATTAGGCGGCAAGAGACCCAGTACTTC.

The CDR3 DNA reads as TGTGCCAGCAGTAAGGGGGATCAATCCGGGGAGCTGTTTTTT. Translated, it gives CASSKGDQSGELFF. The rearrangement joins TRBV4-2 to TRBJ2-2, with D possibly being TRBD1 (6 bases). CDR3 length equals 14 residues. V was clipped by 6 bases and J by 6 bases, with 14 bases between them. Germline V gene data show CDR1 as LGHNA and CDR2 as YNFKEQ.

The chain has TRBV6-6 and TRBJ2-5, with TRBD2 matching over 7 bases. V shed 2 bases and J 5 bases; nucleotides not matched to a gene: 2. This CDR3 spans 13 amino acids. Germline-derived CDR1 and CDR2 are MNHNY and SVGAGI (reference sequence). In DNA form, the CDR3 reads TGTGCCAGCAGTTACGTGACTAGCGAGACCCAGTACTTC. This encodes CASSYVTSETQYF.

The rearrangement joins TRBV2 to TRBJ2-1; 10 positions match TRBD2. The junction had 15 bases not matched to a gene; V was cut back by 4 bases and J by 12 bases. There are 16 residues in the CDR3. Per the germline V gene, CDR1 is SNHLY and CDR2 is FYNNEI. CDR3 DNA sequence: TGTGCCAGCAGTGTACAGCGGGGGGGCCCCTTAGTCGTGCAGTTCTTC. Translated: CASSVQRGGPLVVQFF.

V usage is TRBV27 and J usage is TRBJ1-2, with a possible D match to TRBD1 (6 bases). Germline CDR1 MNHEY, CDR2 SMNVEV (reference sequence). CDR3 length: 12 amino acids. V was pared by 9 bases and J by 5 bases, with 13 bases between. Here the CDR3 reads CASGNRVYGYTF. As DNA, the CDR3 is TGTGCCAGTGGGAACAGGGTTTATGGCTACACCTTC.

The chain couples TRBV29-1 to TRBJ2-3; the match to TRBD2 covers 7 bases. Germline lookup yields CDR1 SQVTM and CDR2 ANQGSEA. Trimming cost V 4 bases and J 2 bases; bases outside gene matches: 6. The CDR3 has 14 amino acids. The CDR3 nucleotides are TGCAGCGTTGCCCCCGGGGACTACACAGATACGCAGTATTTT. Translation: CSVAPGDYTDTQYF.

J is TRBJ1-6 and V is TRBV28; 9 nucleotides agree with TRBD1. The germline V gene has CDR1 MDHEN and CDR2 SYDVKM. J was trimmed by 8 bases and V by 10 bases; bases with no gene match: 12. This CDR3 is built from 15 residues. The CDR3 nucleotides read TGTGCCACCCTAGCGGGGGACAGGGCTTATTCACCCCTCCACTTT. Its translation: CATLAGDRAYSPLHF.

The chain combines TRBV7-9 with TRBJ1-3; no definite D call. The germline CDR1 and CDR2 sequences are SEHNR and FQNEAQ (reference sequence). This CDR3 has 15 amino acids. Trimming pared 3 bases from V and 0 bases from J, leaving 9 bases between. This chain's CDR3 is CASSFWEVSGNTIYF. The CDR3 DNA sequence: TGTGCCAGCAGCTTTTGGGAGGTCTCTGGAAACACCATATATTTT.

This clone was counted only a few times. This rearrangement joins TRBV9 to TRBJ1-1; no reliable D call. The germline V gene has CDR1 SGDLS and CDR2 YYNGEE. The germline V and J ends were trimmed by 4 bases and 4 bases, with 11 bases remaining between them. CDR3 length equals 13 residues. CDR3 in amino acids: CASSPRDLTEAFF. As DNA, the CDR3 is TGTGCCAGCAGCCCACGAGATCTCACTGAAGCTTTCTTT.

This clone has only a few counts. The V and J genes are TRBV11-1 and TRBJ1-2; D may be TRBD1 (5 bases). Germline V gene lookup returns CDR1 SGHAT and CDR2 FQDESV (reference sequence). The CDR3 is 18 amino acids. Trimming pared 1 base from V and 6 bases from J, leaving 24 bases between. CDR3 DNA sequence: TGTGCCAGCAGCTTAGGGGGGGGACTCCGTTCATTTGGAGATGGCTACACCTTC. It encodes CASSLGGGLRSFGDGYTF.

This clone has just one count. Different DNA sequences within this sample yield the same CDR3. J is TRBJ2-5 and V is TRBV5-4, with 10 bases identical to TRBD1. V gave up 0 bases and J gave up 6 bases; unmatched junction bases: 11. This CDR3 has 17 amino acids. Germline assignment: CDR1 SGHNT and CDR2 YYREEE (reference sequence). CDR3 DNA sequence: TGTGCCAGCAGCTTGGTCGGCCGGGGACAGGGGAGACAGACCCAGTACTTC. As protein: CASSLVGRGQGRQTQYF. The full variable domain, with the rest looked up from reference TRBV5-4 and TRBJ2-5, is ETGVTQSPTHLIKTRGQQVTLRCSSQSGHNTVSWYQQALGQGPQFIFQYYREEENGRGNFPPRFSGLQFPNYSSELNVNALELDDSALYLCASSLVGRGQGRQTQYFGPGTRLLVL.